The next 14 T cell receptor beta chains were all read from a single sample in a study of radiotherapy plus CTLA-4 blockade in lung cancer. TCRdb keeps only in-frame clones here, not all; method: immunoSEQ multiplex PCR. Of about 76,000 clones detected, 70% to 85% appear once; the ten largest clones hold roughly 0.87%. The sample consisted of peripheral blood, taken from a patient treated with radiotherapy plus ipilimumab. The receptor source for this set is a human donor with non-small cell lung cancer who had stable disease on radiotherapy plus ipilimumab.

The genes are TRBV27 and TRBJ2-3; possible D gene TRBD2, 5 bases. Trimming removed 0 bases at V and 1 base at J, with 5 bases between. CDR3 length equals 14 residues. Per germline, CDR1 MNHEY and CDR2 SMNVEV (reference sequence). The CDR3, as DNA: TGTGCCAGCAGTTTATCGAGGGGCACAGATACGCAGTATTTT. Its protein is CASSLSRGTDTQYF.

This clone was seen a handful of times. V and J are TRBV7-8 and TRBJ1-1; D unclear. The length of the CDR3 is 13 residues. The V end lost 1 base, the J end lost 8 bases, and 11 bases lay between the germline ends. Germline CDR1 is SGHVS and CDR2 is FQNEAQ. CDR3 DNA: TGTGCCAGCAGCTTAGTATCCCCCGAGGAAGCTTTCTTT. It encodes CASSLVSPEEAFF.

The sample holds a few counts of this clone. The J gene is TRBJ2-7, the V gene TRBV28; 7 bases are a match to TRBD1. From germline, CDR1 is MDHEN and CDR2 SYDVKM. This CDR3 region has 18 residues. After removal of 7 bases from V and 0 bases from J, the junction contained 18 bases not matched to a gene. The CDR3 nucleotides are TGTGCCAGCAATATGAAGGGACAGTACTACCAAAGCTCCTACGAGCAGTACTTC. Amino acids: CASNMKGQYYQSSYEQYF.

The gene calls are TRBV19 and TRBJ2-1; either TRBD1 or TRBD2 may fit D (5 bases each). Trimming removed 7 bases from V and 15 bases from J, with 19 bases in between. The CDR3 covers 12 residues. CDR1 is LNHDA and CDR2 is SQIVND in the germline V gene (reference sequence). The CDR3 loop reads CASKERAGTLFF. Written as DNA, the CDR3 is TGTGCCAGTAAAGAAAGGGCTGGGACGTTGTTCTTC.

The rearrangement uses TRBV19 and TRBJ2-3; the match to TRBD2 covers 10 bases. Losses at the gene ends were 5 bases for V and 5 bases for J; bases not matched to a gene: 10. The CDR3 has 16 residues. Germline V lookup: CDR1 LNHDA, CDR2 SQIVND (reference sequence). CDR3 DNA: TGTGCCAGTAGTCGTTCGGTAGCGGGAGGTCTAGATACGCAGTATTTT. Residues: CASSRSVAGGLDTQYF.

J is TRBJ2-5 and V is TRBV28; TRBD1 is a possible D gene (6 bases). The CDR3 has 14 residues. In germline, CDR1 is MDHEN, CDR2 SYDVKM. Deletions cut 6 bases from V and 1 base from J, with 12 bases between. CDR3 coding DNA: TGTGCCAGCAGCAGACAGGTCCCCCAAGAGACCCAGTACTTC. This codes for CASSRQVPQETQYF.

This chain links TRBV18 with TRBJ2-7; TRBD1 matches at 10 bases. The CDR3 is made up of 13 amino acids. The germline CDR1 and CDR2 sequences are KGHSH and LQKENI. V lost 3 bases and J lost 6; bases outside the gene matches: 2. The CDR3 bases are TGTGCCAGCTCACCGGGACAGGGGTTCGAGCAGTACTTC. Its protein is CASSPGQGFEQYF.

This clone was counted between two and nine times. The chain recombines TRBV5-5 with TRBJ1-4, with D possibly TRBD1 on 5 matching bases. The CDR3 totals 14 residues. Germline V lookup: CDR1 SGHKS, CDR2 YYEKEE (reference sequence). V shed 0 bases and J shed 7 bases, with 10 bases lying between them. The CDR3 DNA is TGTGCCAGCAGCTTGGGGGGCCGAGGTGAAAAACTGTTTTTT. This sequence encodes CASSLGGRGEKLFF.

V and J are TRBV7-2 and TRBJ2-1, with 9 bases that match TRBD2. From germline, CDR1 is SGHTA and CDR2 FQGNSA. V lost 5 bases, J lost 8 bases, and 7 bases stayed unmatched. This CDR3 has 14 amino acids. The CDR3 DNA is TGTGCCAGCAGCCGGTTAGCGGGAGTCCATGAGCAGTTCTTC. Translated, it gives CASSRLAGVHEQFF.

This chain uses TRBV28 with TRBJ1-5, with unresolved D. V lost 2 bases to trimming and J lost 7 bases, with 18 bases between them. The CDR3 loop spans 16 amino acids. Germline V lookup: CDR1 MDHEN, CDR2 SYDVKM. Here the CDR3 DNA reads TGTGCCAGCAGTTTAGAAATTGCGGCGAGGAAGCAGCCCCAGCATTTT. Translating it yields CASSLEIAARKQPQHF.

The CDR3 bases are TGTGCCAGCAGTTACAAACCCGTTTCCACTGAAGCTTTCTTT. Amino acids: CASSYKPVSTEAFF. The rearrangement links TRBV6-6 to TRBJ1-1; D is ambiguous. Trimming left V 2 bases short and J 4 bases short, with 11 bases between. The CDR3 extends over 14 amino acids. Germline CDR1 MNHNY, CDR2 SVGAGI (reference sequence).

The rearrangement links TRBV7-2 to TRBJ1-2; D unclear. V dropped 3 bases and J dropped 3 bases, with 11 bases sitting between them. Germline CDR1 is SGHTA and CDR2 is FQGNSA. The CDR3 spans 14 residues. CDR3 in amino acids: CASSFSNDYYGYTF. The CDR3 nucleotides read TGTGCCAGCAGCTTTTCGAACGATTACTATGGCTACACCTTC.

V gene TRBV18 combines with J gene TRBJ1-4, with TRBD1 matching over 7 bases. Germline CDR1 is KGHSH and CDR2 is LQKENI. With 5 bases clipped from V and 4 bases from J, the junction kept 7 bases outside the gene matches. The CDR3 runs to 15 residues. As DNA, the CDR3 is TGTGCCAGCTCATCGAACAGGGGAAGTAATGAAAAACTGTTTTTT. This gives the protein CASSSNRGSNEKLFF.

This CDR3 reads CASSLLPPLAGAYEQYF. The DNA for the CDR3 is TGTGCCAGCAGTTTATTACCCCCGCTGGCGGGGGCCTACGAGCAGTACTTC. The chain couples TRBV28 to TRBJ2-7; 7 nucleotides line up with TRBD2. The germline V gene encodes CDR1 MDHEN and CDR2 SYDVKM. The CDR3 has 17 amino acids. V was pared by 1 base and J by 2 bases, with 11 bases of the junction left unmatched.